This TCR beta chain is drawn from a study of control samples from healthy donors and cancer patients. The method was immunoSEQ multiplex PCR; TCRdb's version includes in-frame clones alone and lacks a portion of them. Altogether approximately 86,000 clones are present, about nine tenths being singletons, with the ten largest covering over 20%. The length of the CDR3 is 15 residues. Trimming stripped 4 bases from V and 0 bases from J, with 13 bases between. Germline values: CDR1 SGHKS, CDR2 YYEKEE (reference sequence). This rearrangement joins TRBV5-5 to TRBJ1-2; unclear D gene. Sequencing was carried out using blood. The sequence came from a man in his thirties or forties in good health. CDR3 in DNA: TGTGCCAGCAGCCCGGAGGCCAGTTCTAACTATGGCTACACCTTC. Translated, it gives CASSPEASSNYGYTF.